This paragraph covers one T cell receptor (beta chain) sequence. The sample comes from a study of Ad26.COV2.S vaccination and SARS-CoV-2 variants. Across the study: The donor participated in the COV1001 trial, in its Ad26.COV2.S arm. Participants got Ad26.COV2.S intramuscularly, once or twice 56 days apart.

Only in-frame clones appear in the TCRdb table, and some are missing; sequencing was by immunoSEQ multiplex PCR. This table holds about 350,000 clones, about 87% found once. Treatment indicated: some 20 received Ad26.COV2.S at low or high dose, single or two shots; 5 received placebo; per-sample allocation not given. Vaccine and placebo recipients were sampled on day 63 after the first injection. Sequenced material: peripheral blood, taken in a trial of Ad26.COV2.S vaccine versus placebo. This receptor was obtained from a person aged 18-65 years who received the Ad26.COV2.S COVID-19 vaccine or a placebo.

The CDR3 DNA reads TGCGCCAGCAGCCAGGGTACAGGGGCCACTGAAGCTTTCTTT. This encodes CASSQGTGATEAFF. This rearrangement joins TRBV4-3 to TRBJ1-1, with TRBD1 matching over 7 bases. The CDR3 totals 14 residues. In germline, CDR1 is LGHNA, CDR2 YSLEER. The V gene end was trimmed by 3 bases and the J gene end by 4 bases; junction bases not matched to a gene: 5.